Each of the 8 T cell receptor beta chains below was sequenced from the same sample in a study of regulatory T cells in long-lasting Graves disease (dated by TCRdb to 2020 to 2022). In the paper's terms, the time point label means: newly diagnosed GD, antithyroid drugs for less than 3 months. For both TCR sequencing and RNA sequencing, RNA was extracted from PBMCs in TRIzol. Libraries were prepared through multiplex PCR. For sequencing, an Illumina HiSeq 4000 was employed. CDR3 regions were amplified by Arm-PCR with iRepertoire HTBI primers to construct TCR beta libraries. The public sequencing data were trimmed at Q25 with fastp and processed into clonotypes with MiXCR by TCRdb, which kept only in-frame beta chains. Every entry covers one CDR3 protein and lists the most common genes and DNA from its rows. For this sample the table gives about 440,000 distinct CDR3 sequences, of which about 15% were detected only once. The ten most abundant clones make up approximately 15% of the sample.

These same data were also listed under a study on T cells in Graves' hyperthyroidism and ophthalmopathy.

Source: peripheral blood mononuclear cells (PBMCs), taken at new diagnosis, from a patient treated with antithyroid drugs. The source is a woman in her twenties or thirties with Graves disease. Donor details come from another sample of the same person, matched by shared clones.

This clonotype has ten or more counts. The chain links TRBV6-1 to TRBJ2-1; no clear D. Trimming stripped 7 bases from V and 6 bases from J, with 10 bases between. Germline CDR1 and CDR2: MNHNS and SASEGT. The CDR3 runs to 12 residues. This chain's CDR3 is CASIASSNEQFF. The CDR3, as DNA: TGTGCCAGCATCGCTAGTTCCAATGAGCAGTTCTTC.

The sample holds many counts of this clonotype. The rearrangement uses TRBV28 and TRBJ1-2, with D perhaps TRBD1 (5 bases). CDR3 length: 15 amino acids. Trimming took off 3 bases at V and 2 bases at J, with 13 bases between the two ends. Germline V gene data show CDR1 as MDHEN and CDR2 as SYDVKM. CDR3 residues: CASSLGGVLNYGYTF. In nucleotides, the CDR3 is TGTGCCAGCAGTTTGGGGGGGGTTCTCAACTATGGCTACACCTTC.

Many counts were recorded for this clonotype. This sequence joins TRBV3-1 and TRBJ2-1; D is possibly TRBD2 (5 bases). V gave up 2 bases and J gave up 15 bases, with 20 bases separating them. Germline assignment: CDR1 LGHDT and CDR2 YNNKEL (reference sequence). There are 14 residues in the CDR3. CDR3 region: CASSQWPQLGPTFF. CDR3 in DNA: TGTGCCAGCAGCCAATGGCCCCAACTAGGGCCTACGTTCTTC.

This clonotype occurred many times. V gene TRBV11-2 combines with J gene TRBJ2-3; D is possibly TRBD1 (6 bases). The V gene lost 0 bases and the J gene lost 1 base, with 11 bases spanning the gap. Germline V gene sequence: CDR1 SGHAT, CDR2 FQNNGV. CDR3 length equals 16 residues. The CDR3 is CASSLDGRQGTDTQYF. CDR3 DNA sequence: TGTGCCAGCAGCTTAGATGGGAGACAGGGCACAGATACGCAGTATTTT. Supplemented by reference TRBV11-2 and TRBJ2-3, the full variable domain reads EAGVAQSPRYKIIEKRQSVAFWCNPISGHATLYWYQQILGQGPKLLIQFQNNGVVDDSQLPKDRFSAERLKGVDSTLKIQPAKLEDSAVYLCASSLDGRQGTDTQYFGPGTRLTVL.

This clonotype was detected ten times or more. The chain uses TRBV20-1 and TRBJ1-1; no reliable D call. V was shortened by 8 bases and J by 4 bases, with 17 bases between the two germline ends. CDR3 size: 13 residues. Germline V lookup: CDR1 DFQATT, CDR2 SNEGSKA (reference sequence). Written as DNA, the CDR3 is TGCAGTCCCGCGCGTCAATCGATCACTGAAGCTTTCTTT. Translating it yields CSPARQSITEAFF.

This clonotype was seen at least ten times. V is TRBV24-1 and J is TRBJ2-1; 12 bases match TRBD2. CDR3 length: 20 amino acids. Germline CDR1 and CDR2: KGHDR and SFDVKD. V trimming: 6 bases; J trimming: 5 bases; junction bases outside the gene matches: 19. The CDR3 region is CATSPNSALLAGGPDNEQFF. Here the CDR3 DNA reads TGTGCCACCAGTCCCAATTCCGCGCTGCTAGCGGGAGGGCCTGACAATGAGCAGTTCTTC.

In its sample, this clonotype was seen many times. The chain combines TRBV18 with TRBJ1-1; D possibly corresponds to TRBD1 (6 bases). Germline lookup yields CDR1 KGHSH and CDR2 LQKENI. Trimming pared 6 bases from V and 1 base from J, leaving 12 bases between. The CDR3 spans 14 residues. The CDR3 bases are TGTGCCAGCTCCCCGGCCAGGGGGAACACTGAAGCTTTCTTT. It translates to CASSPARGNTEAFF.

This clonotype has only a few counts. The V call is TRBV6-1, the J call TRBJ1-6; D ambiguous. Germline loops: CDR1 MNHNS, CDR2 SASEGT. The CDR3 is 16 residues long. Trimming left V 3 bases short and J 0 bases short, with 9 bases between. CDR3 in DNA: TGTGCCAGCAGTGACATCGCGAGCTCCTATAATTCACCCCTCCACTTT. This sequence encodes CASSDIASSYNSPLHF.